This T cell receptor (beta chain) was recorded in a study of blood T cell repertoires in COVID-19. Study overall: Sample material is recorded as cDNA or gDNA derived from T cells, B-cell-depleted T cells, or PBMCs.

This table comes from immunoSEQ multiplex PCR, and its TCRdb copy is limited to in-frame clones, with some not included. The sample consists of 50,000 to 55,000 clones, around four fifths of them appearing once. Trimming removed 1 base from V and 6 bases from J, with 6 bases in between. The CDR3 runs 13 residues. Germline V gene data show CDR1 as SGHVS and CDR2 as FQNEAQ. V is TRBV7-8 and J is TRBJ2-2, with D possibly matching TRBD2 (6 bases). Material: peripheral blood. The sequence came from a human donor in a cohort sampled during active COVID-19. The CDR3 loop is CASSLGGAGELFF. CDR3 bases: TGTGCCAGCAGCTTAGGGGGGGCCGGGGAGCTGTTTTTT.